The clone carrying this T cell receptor beta chain appeared a few times. In germline, CDR1 is SGHRS, CDR2 YFSETQ. The J segment lost 8 bases and the V segment lost 4 bases, leaving 5 bases of the junction unmatched. The CDR3 length is 14 residues. TCRdb ran MiXCR on the 5' RACE reads and lists one entry per CDR3 protein. The sample shows 40,000 to 65,000 distinct CDR3 sequences, 14% to 15% of them seen only once. The record originates from a study of T cells of healthy individuals. The chain couples TRBV5-1 to TRBJ1-4; 10 nucleotides match TRBD1. The TCR comes from a human donor in good health. The DNA for the CDR3 is TGCGCCAGCAGCATGGGACAGGGGATAGAAAAACTGTTTTTT. Protein product: CASSMGQGIEKLFF.